A single sample is the source of the 14 T cell receptor beta chains below, sequenced in a study of blood T cell repertoires in COVID-19. Only in-frame clones appear in the TCRdb table, and some are missing; sequencing was by immunoSEQ multiplex PCR. This sample has approximately 200,000 clones, with about 80% found just once. The sample was peripheral blood. The source is a woman between 55 and 75 years old with acute or convalescent COVID-19.

In its sample, this clone was seen a few times. This CDR3 reads CGFQPKQPLNYGYTF. DNA for the CDR3: TGTGGCTTTCAACCGAAACAGCCCCTTAACTATGGCTACACCTTC. V is TRBV27 and J is TRBJ1-2; D gene ambiguous. This CDR3 comprises 15 residues. The germline V gene has CDR1 MNHEY and CDR2 SMNVEV (reference sequence).

V is TRBV11-2 and J is TRBJ2-4; TRBD1 agrees at 8 bases. V shed 1 base and J 0 bases; nucleotides not matched to a gene: 8. This CDR3 contains 18 residues. Germline V gene data show CDR1 as SGHAT and CDR2 as FQNNGV. CDR3 sequence reads: CASSLGRGRGLAKNIQYF. The CDR3 DNA reads as TGTGCCAGCAGCTTAGGCAGGGGGCGGGGTCTAGCCAAAAACATTCAGTACTTC.

The rearrangement joins TRBV28 to TRBJ1-2, with 7 bases fitting TRBD1. Germline CDR1 reads MDHEN; CDR2 reads SYDVKM. This CDR3 comprises 13 residues. CDR3 amino acids: CAAGGTPNYGYTF. CDR3 nucleotide sequence: TGTGCAGCAGGGGGAACACCCAACTATGGCTACACCTTC.

The chain couples TRBV5-1 to TRBJ1-1; TRBD1 might be the D (5 bases). V lost 0 bases and J lost 1, with 13 bases in between. Germline-derived CDR1 and CDR2 are SGHRS and YFSETQ. The length of the CDR3 is 16 residues. The CDR3 DNA reads as TGCGCCAGCAGCTTGGGGGCCGGGCAGGGGAACACTGAAGCTTTCTTT. Amino acids: CASSLGAGQGNTEAFF.

This clone came up a few times. V usage is TRBV3-1 (or the pseudogene TRBV3-2) and J usage is TRBJ1-3; no clear D. Germline CDR1 is LGHDT and CDR2 is YNNKEL (reference sequence). CDR3 length equals 15 residues. Trimming removed 2 bases from V and 2 bases from J, with 10 bases in between. The CDR3 bases are TGTGCCAGCAGCCAAAATGCGGGTCCTGGAAACACCATATATTTT. Residues: CASSQNAGPGNTIYF.

The J gene is TRBJ2-3, the V gene TRBV27; a possible D gene is TRBD2 (7 bases). Trimming took 6 bases from V and 0 from J, leaving 13 bases between them. Germline values: CDR1 MNHEY, CDR2 SMNVEV (reference sequence). The CDR3 is 15 residues long. For the CDR3, the DNA is TGTGCCAGCAGCTTGGGGGGGGCTAGCACAGATACGCAGTATTTT. Its translation: CASSLGGASTDTQYF.

The chain joins TRBV3-1 (or the pseudogene TRBV3-2) to TRBJ1-5, with D perhaps TRBD1 (6 bases). The CDR3 loop spans 14 amino acids. V was pared by 4 bases and J by 7 bases, with 14 bases between. The germline V gene has CDR1 LGHDT and CDR2 YNNKEL (reference sequence). CDR3 DNA sequence: TGTGCCAGCAGCCGAACAGGGAAGTACCAGCCCCAGCATTTT. Its translation: CASSRTGKYQPQHF.

This sequence joins TRBV2 and TRBJ2-1, with D perhaps TRBD2 (6 bases). Trimming took 10 bases from V and 7 from J, leaving 11 bases between them. Germline loops: CDR1 SNHLY, CDR2 FYNNEI. This CDR3 contains 11 residues. CDR3 DNA sequence: TGTGCCATCAGACTAGTAAATGAGCAGTTCTTC. Translated: CAIRLVNEQFF.

This chain joins TRBV5-6 and TRBJ2-5; D not certain. Germline-derived CDR1 and CDR2 are SGHDT and YYEEEE. With 4 bases removed from V and 1 base from J, the gap between germline ends came to 17 bases. The CDR3 contains 16 residues. The DNA for the CDR3 is TGTGCCAGCAGCCTGGTGGATAGCAGTGGCCAAGAGACCCAGTACTTC. This codes for CASSLVDSSGQETQYF.

J is TRBJ2-3 and V is TRBV3-1 (or the pseudogene TRBV3-2), with D perhaps matching TRBD2 (5 bases). The CDR3 has 14 amino acids. Deletions cut 2 bases from V and 6 bases from J, with 12 bases between. The germline V gene encodes CDR1 LGHDT and CDR2 YNNKEL (reference sequence). CDR3 loop: CASSQRGSLDTQYF. Here the CDR3 DNA reads TGTGCCAGCAGCCAACGGGGAAGCCTCGATACGCAGTATTTT.

The rearrangement uses TRBV19 and TRBJ1-2; D gene unclear. The CDR3 runs 14 residues. CDR1 is LNHDA and CDR2 is SQIVND in the germline V gene (reference sequence). The V and J ends lost 5 bases and 1 base respectively, with 11 bases between them. The CDR3 is CASSREFFNYGYTF. The CDR3 DNA reads as TGTGCCAGTAGTCGAGAATTCTTTAACTATGGCTACACCTTC.

The chain employs TRBV15 and TRBJ2-1; 8 bases are shared with TRBD1. The CDR3 consists of 14 residues. Germline values: CDR1 LNHNV, CDR2 YYDKDF (reference sequence). Germline trimming cut 4 bases from V and 6 bases from J; bases unmatched to any gene: 5. The CDR3 nucleotides are TGTGCCACCAGCAACCGGGACAGGAGCAATGAGCAGTTCTTC. This encodes CATSNRDRSNEQFF.

The chain joins TRBV19 to TRBJ1-1; D remains unclear. The CDR3 consists of 12 residues. V lost 9 bases, J lost 4 bases, and 12 bases lay in between. Per germline, CDR1 LNHDA and CDR2 SQIVND (reference sequence). The CDR3 coding sequence is TGTGCCAGCCGTGTGGGAGGCACTGAAGCTTTCTTT. This encodes CASRVGGTEAFF.

The chain joins TRBV3-1 (or the pseudogene TRBV3-2) to TRBJ2-5; D call uncertain. The CDR3 contains 15 residues. Germline loops: CDR1 LGHDT, CDR2 YNNKEL (reference sequence). V was pared by 1 base and J by 2 bases, with 11 bases between. The CDR3 coding sequence is TGTGCCAGCAGCCAAGGAAGCATTCCACAAGAGACCCAGTACTTC. This gives the protein CASSQGSIPQETQYF.